Included here is one T cell receptor beta chain sequence, with context. Its antigen remains unidentified. Per-base quality was not reported, and no clone a single base away is much larger than it. The record originates from a study of CD8 T cells in Susac syndrome (dated by TCRdb to between 2019 and 2020). As for the study more broadly: Whether CD8+ T cell activation and differentiation in Susac syndrome was antigen driven was tested using repertoire sequencing.

RNA was extracted with the RNeasy kit and about 0.45 to 1 ug was reverse transcribed using random hexamers. TCR beta CDR3 regions were amplified with the immunoSEQ multiplex PCR assay covering 54 Vbeta and 13 Jbeta segments. Bias from PCR amplification was corrected by using a synthetic template baseline for primer optimization and for computational correction. The authors' pipeline ran thus. Reads were annotated to V, D and J genes per IMGT and analyzed with immunoSEQ Analyzer, keeping only productive sequences. Clonality was computed as one minus Shannon entropy normalized by log2 of the number of productive unique sequences. For each patient and control, public and private clones were evaluated within the 100 most prevalent clones. Clones were defined as Susac-specific when absent from the healthy and MS cohorts, from about 970 published viral clones and from other ImmuneACCESS disease sequences. TCRdb trimmed public reads at Q25 via fastp, called clones via MiXCR and kept in-frame beta chains. Duplicate CDR3 protein sequences are folded into a single record with the most common DNA and genes. It is TCRdb's table, rather than the study itself, that gives the V and J calls and clone size. Within this sample are more than 85,000 distinct CDR3 sequences, with roughly 97% of them counted one time only. The ten top clones hold roughly 0.096% of the sample.

V and J are truncated by 3 bases and 5 bases respectively, leaving an intervening sequence of 13 bases. CDR1 and CDR2 were assigned from the germline V gene as MNHEY and SVGAGI. Its CDR3 holds 14 amino acids, cysteine through phenylalanine. Of the read, only the CDR3 DNA is kept; its 42 bases are in frame from base 1. The paper's findings and limits, for the study overall: The number of individuals in the TCR sequencing and HLA analysis was acknowledged as relatively small.

High-throughput TCR beta sequencing profiled peripheral blood CD8+ and CD4+ T cells from healthy donors, Susac syndrome patients and multiple sclerosis patients. Healthy donors were age- and sex-matched controls. Bulk CD8+ and CD4+ T cells were purified magnetically by negative isolation, whereas CD8+ TEMRA cells were enriched by FACS. Blood was collected in EDTA tubes and processed within 24 hours, with PBMCs isolated through density gradient centrifugation. PBMCs intended for TCR sequencing were cryopreserved in liquid nitrogen and thawed later in a water bath at 37 degrees C. Purity of sorted or isolated CD4+, CD8+ and CD8+ TEMRA cells was at least 90%.

Recombination linked TRBV6-5 to TRBJ1-2; a confident D gene designation cannot be given. The TCR sequence derives from a human donor in good health. Input material: CD4+ T cells from PBMCs. The encoded CDR3 is CASSYEAVGYGYTF. The sequenced DNA: TGTGCCAGCAGTTATGAGGCGGTCGGATATGGCTACACCTTC.